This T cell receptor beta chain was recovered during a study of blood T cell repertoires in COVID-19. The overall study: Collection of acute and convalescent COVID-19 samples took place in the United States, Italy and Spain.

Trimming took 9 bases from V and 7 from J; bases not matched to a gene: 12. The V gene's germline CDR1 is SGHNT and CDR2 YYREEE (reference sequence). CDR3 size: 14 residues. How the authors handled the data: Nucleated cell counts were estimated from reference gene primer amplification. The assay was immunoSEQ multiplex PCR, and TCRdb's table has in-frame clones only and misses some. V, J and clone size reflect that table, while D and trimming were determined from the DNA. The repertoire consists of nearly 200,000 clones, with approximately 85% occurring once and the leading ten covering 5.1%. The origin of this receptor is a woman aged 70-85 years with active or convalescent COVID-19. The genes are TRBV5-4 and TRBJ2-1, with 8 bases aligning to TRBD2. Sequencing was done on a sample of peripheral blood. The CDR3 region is CAIDLAGLLNEQFF. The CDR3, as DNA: TGTGCCATCGACCTAGCGGGCTTGTTGAATGAGCAGTTCTTC.